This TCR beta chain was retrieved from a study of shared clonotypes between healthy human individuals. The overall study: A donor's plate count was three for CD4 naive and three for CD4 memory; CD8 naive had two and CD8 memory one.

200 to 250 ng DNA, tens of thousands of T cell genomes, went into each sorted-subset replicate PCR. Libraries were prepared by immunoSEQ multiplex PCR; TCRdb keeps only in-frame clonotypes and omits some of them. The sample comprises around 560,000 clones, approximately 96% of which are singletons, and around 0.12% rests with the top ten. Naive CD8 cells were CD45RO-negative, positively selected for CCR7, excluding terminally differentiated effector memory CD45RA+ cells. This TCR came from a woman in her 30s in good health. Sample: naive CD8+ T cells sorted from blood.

DNA for the CDR3: TGTGCCAGCAGTTTGGAGGCTGGGGGACTAGCGGGGTCCGAGACCCAGTACTTC. It specifies CASSLEAGGLAGSETQYF. The chain carries TRBV28 and TRBJ2-5; 13 nucleotides align to TRBD2. This CDR3 has 18 residues. The germline gives CDR1 MDHEN, CDR2 SYDVKM. V lost 3 bases, J lost 5 bases, and 12 bases stayed unmatched.